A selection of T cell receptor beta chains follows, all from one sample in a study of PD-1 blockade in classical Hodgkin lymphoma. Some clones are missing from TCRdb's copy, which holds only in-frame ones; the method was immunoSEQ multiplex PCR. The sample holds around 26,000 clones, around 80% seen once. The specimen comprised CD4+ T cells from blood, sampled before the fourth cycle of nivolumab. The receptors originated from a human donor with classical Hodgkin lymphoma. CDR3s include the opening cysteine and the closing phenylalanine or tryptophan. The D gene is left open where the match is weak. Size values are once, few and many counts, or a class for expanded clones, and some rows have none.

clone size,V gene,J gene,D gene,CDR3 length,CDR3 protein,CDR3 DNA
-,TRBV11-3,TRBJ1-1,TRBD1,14,CASSLGTGRTEAFF,TGTGCCAGCAGCTTAGGGACAGGGCGCACTGAAGCTTTCTTT
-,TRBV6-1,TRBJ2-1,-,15,CASRTALLQYNEQFF,TGTGCCAGCAGAACCGCCCTTCTACAGTACAATGAGCAGTTCTTC
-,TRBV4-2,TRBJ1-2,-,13,CASSPDGDYGYTF,TGTGCCAGCAGCCCTGATGGGGACTATGGCTACACCTTC
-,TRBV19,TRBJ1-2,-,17,CASSIDHSSQGNYGYTF,TGTGCCAGTAGTATAGATCACTCGTCCCAAGGGAACTATGGCTACACCTTC
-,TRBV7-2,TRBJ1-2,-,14,CASRQTGGIAGYTF,TGTGCCAGCAGGCAAACAGGAGGAATAGCCGGCTACACCTTC
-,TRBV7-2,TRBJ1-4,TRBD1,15,CASSLMTGLNEKLFF,TGTGCCAGCAGCTTAATGACAGGGCTTAATGAAAAACTGTTTTTT
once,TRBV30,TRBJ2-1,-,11,CACSVYNEQFF,TGTGCCTGCTCGGTCTACAATGAGCAGTTCTTC
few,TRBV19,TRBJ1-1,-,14,CASIAAGRWTEAFF,TGTGCCAGTATAGCGGCGGGGAGGTGGACTGAAGCTTTCTTT
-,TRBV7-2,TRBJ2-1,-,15,CASSSRGGTYNEQFF,TGTGCCAGCAGCTCACGGGGTGGGACCTACAATGAGCAGTTCTTC
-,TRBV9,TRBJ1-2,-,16,CASSASTGYEKNGYTF,TGTGCCAGCAGCGCAAGTACAGGGTATGAGAAGAATGGCTACACCTTC
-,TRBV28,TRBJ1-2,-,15,CASAQGSYLHYGYTF,TGTGCCAGCGCCCAGGGGTCATACTTACACTATGGCTACACCTTC
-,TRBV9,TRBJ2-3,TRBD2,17,CASSPRRRGAVTDTQYF,TGTGCCAGCAGCCCCCGGAGGCGGGGGGCGGTCACAGATACGCAGTATTTT
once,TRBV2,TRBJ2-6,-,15,CASSEDQTGANVLTF,TGTGCCAGCAGTGAAGACCAGACTGGGGCCAACGTCCTGACTTTC
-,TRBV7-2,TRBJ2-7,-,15,CASSFQGLGLNEQYF,TGTGCCAGCAGCTTCCAGGGGCTAGGGTTGAACGAGCAGTACTTC
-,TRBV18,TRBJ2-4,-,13,CASSPPNMNIQYF,TGTGCCAGCTCACCGCCTAACATGAACATTCAGTACTTC
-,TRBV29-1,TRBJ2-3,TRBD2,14,CSVKGLAGADTQYF,TGCAGCGTAAAAGGACTAGCGGGGGCGGATACGCAGTATTTT
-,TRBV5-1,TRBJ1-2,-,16,CASSLAGAGNNYGYTF,TGCGCCAGCAGCTTGGCGGGAGCTGGAAATAACTATGGCTACACCTTC
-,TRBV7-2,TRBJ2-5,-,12,CASSLGLETQYF,TGTGCCAGCAGCTTGGGGCTGGAGACCCAGTACTTC
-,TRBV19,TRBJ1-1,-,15,CASSHLGRKNTEAFF,TGTGCCAGTAGCCACCTCGGACGGAAGAACACTGAAGCTTTCTTT
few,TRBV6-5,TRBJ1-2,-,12,CASSSSSGGYTF,TGTGCCAGCAGTTCCTCGTCCGGTGGCTACACCTTC
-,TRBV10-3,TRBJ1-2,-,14,CAISEHGRNYGYTF,TGTGCCATCAGTGAGCATGGTCGTAACTATGGCTACACCTTC
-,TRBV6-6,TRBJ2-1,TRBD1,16,CASSSSQGVGYNEQFF,TGTGCCAGCAGTTCTTCACAGGGGGTGGGTTACAATGAGCAGTTCTTC
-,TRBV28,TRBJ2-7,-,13,CASSLGSPIEQYF,TGTGCCAGCAGTTTGGGCAGTCCAATCGAGCAGTACTTC
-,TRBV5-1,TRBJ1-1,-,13,CASSAQGNTEAFF,TGCGCCAGCAGCGCACAGGGCAACACTGAAGCTTTCTTT
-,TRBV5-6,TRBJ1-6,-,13,CASSSGWNSPLHF,TGTGCCAGCAGCTCGGGCTGGAATTCACCCCTCCACTTT
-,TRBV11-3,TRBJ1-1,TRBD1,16,CASSIQPQTGREVAFF,TGTGCCAGCAGCATACAACCCCAGACAGGGCGTGAAGTGGCTTTCTTT
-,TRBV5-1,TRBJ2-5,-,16,CASSFQGGGLAETQYF,TGCGCCAGCAGCTTCCAAGGCGGGGGCCTCGCGGAGACCCAGTACTTC
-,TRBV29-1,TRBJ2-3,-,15,CSVPGGPTFTDTQYF,TGCAGCGTCCCCGGGGGACCTACCTTCACAGATACGCAGTATTTT
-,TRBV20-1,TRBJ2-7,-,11,CSASSRNEQYF,TGCAGTGCTAGCAGCAGAAACGAGCAGTACTTC
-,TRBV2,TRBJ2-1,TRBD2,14,CASSRLAGENEQFF,TGTGCCAGCAGTAGACTAGCGGGGGAGAATGAGCAGTTCTTC
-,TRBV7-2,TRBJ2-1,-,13,CASSWVNYNEQFF,TGTGCCAGCAGCTGGGTAAATTACAATGAGCAGTTCTTC
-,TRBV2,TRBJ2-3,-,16,CASSEAGAESTDTQYF,TGTGCCAGCAGTGAAGCGGGCGCGGAGAGCACAGATACGCAGTATTTT
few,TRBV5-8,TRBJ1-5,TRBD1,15,CASSPGQQFNQPQHF,TGTGCCAGCAGCCCGGGACAGCAGTTCAATCAGCCCCAGCATTTT
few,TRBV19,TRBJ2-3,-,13,CASGGIGGNTQYF,TGTGCCAGTGGCGGCATCGGGGGAAATACGCAGTATTTT
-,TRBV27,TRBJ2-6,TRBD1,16,CASMDRVRSGANVLTF,TGTGCCAGTATGGACAGGGTCCGCTCTGGGGCCAACGTCCTGACTTTC
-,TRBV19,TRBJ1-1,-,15,CASSILNRGNTEAFF,TGTGCCAGTAGTATTTTAAATCGGGGCAACACTGAAGCTTTCTTT
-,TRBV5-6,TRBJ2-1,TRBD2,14,CASSLAGGFNEQFF,TGTGCCAGCAGCTTGGCGGGGGGTTTCAATGAGCAGTTCTTC
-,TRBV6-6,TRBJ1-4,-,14,CASRELGGREKLFF,TGTGCCAGCAGGGAACTCGGGGGACGTGAAAAACTGTTTTTT
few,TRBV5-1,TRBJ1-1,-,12,CASSQPNTEAFF,TGCGCCAGCAGCCAACCTAACACTGAAGCTTTCTTT
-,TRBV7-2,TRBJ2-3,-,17,CASSLPRGGAGTDTQYF,TGTGCCAGCAGCTTACCCCGTGGGGGGGCCGGGACAGATACGCAGTATTTT
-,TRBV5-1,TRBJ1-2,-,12,CASSSGIYGYTF,TGCGCCAGCAGCTCCGGAATTTATGGCTACACCTTC
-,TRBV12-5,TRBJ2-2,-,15,CASALPGLGGGELFF,TGTGCTAGTGCCCTGCCGGGACTTGGGGGCGGGGAGCTGTTTTTT
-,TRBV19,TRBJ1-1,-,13,CASRVSGSTEAFF,TGTGCCAGCCGGGTTTCAGGTTCGACTGAAGCTTTCTTT
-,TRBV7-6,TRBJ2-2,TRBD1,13,CASSVQQGRELFF,TGTGCCAGCAGCGTCCAACAGGGGCGGGAGCTGTTTTTT
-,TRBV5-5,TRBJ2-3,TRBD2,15,CASSFLSGITDTQYF,TGTGCCAGCAGCTTTCTTAGCGGGATCACAGATACGCAGTATTTT
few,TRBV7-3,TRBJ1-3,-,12,CASSLSGNTIYF,TGTGCCAGCAGCTTATCGGGAAACACCATATATTTT
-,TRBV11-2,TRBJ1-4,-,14,CASSRPSGSGKLFF,TGTGCCAGCAGCCGCCCGTCGGGTTCCGGAAAACTGTTTTTT
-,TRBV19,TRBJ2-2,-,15,CASSMRGSDTGELFF,TGTGCCAGTAGTATGAGGGGTTCCGACACCGGGGAGCTGTTTTTT